Listed below are T cell receptor beta chains from one sample, sequenced in a study of blood T cell repertoires in COVID-19. Measured with immunoSEQ multiplex PCR; TCRdb has only the in-frame clones, and not every one. The sample records almost 300,000 clones, around nine tenths being singletons. What was sequenced was peripheral blood. These receptors were taken from an older man with acute or convalescent COVID-19. CDR3s include the opening cysteine and the closing phenylalanine or tryptophan. Each record gives: clone size, J gene, V gene, D gene, CDR3 DNA, CDR3 protein. The D gene is left open where the match is weak. Size values are once, few and many counts, or a class for expanded clones, and some rows have none.

abundance: -; j_gene: TRBJ1-6; v_gene: TRBV20-1; d_gene: TRBD1; CDR3nt: TGCAGTGCTAGTTTGGGACAGGGACAGTATTCACCCCTCCACTTT; CDR3aa: CSASLGQGQYSPLHF
abundance: -; j_gene: TRBJ2-2; v_gene: TRBV19; d_gene: TRBD1; CDR3nt: TGTGCCAGTCTACCGACAGGGTCGGTCACCGGGGAGCTGTTTTTT; CDR3aa: CASLPTGSVTGELFF
abundance: -; j_gene: TRBJ1-4; v_gene: TRBV10-3; d_gene: TRBD1; CDR3nt: TGTGCCATCAGCGGGACAGGGGCTAATGAAAAACTGTTTTTT; CDR3aa: CAISGTGANEKLFF
abundance: -; j_gene: TRBJ1-3; v_gene: TRBV28; d_gene: -; CDR3nt: TGTGCCAGCATGAGCTCTGGAAACACCATATATTTT; CDR3aa: CASMSSGNTIYF
abundance: -; j_gene: TRBJ1-2; v_gene: TRBV6-5; d_gene: -; CDR3nt: TGTGCCAGCAGTTACTCATGGGGGTCGGGAGGTGGCTACACCTTC; CDR3aa: CASSYSWGSGGGYTF
abundance: few; j_gene: TRBJ2-7; v_gene: TRBV7-9; d_gene: -; CDR3nt: TGTGCCAGCAGCTTAGCTCCAGACTACGAGCAGTACTTC; CDR3aa: CASSLAPDYEQYF
abundance: -; j_gene: TRBJ2-3; v_gene: TRBV28; d_gene: TRBD1; CDR3nt: TGTGCCAGCAGTACTCATTCCGGGACAGGGATTGAAGATACGCAGTATTTT; CDR3aa: CASSTHSGTGIEDTQYF
abundance: -; j_gene: TRBJ2-7; v_gene: TRBV10-3; d_gene: TRBD1; CDR3nt: TGTGCCATCAGGGCCGGGACAGGGGAGGAAGAGCAGTACTTC; CDR3aa: CAIRAGTGEEEQYF
abundance: -; j_gene: TRBJ2-3; v_gene: TRBV7-6; d_gene: TRBD1; CDR3nt: TGTGCCAGCAGCCCACGGGACAGGGACCTTTCTAGCACAGATACGCAGTATTTT; CDR3aa: CASSPRDRDLSSTDTQYF
abundance: once; j_gene: TRBJ2-1; v_gene: TRBV12-1; d_gene: -; CDR3nt: TGTGCCAGCAGCCCCCCCTATAGGACCCCCGGGGACAATGAGCAGTTCTTC; CDR3aa: CASSPPYRTPGDNEQFF
abundance: -; j_gene: TRBJ1-2; v_gene: TRBV3-1/TRBV3-2; d_gene: -; CDR3nt: TGTGCCAGCGGGGGCACAGATAATGGCTACACCTTC; CDR3aa: CASGGTDNGYTF
abundance: -; j_gene: TRBJ1-5; v_gene: TRBV6-5; d_gene: -; CDR3nt: TGTGCCAGCAGTCCTCTGAGTAATAGCAATCAGCCCCAGCATTTT; CDR3aa: CASSPLSNSNQPQHF
abundance: -; j_gene: TRBJ2-1; v_gene: TRBV5-1; d_gene: TRBD1; CDR3nt: TGCGCCACCGGACAGGGTAGTCACGATGAGCAGTTCTTC; CDR3aa: CATGQGSHDEQFF
abundance: -; j_gene: TRBJ1-5; v_gene: TRBV7-8; d_gene: -; CDR3nt: TGTGCCAGCAGCTTAGGGCCGGGGGGCTACGGGCGCAATCAGCCCCAGCATTTT; CDR3aa: CASSLGPGGYGRNQPQHF
abundance: -; j_gene: TRBJ1-4; v_gene: TRBV5-4; d_gene: -; CDR3nt: TGTGCCAGCAGCCCGGGGGGAGGGTCCCCAGCTAATGAAAAACTGTTTTTT; CDR3aa: CASSPGGGSPANEKLFF
abundance: -; j_gene: TRBJ1-1; v_gene: TRBV19; d_gene: -; CDR3nt: TGTGCCAGTAGTATTGGGGGCGGCGGTGAAGCTTTCTTT; CDR3aa: CASSIGGGGEAFF
abundance: -; j_gene: TRBJ2-7; v_gene: TRBV9; d_gene: TRBD1; CDR3nt: TGTGCCAGCAGCCCCAGAACAGGGGGCTACGAGCAGTACTTC; CDR3aa: CASSPRTGGYEQYF
abundance: -; j_gene: TRBJ2-7; v_gene: TRBV5-1; d_gene: -; CDR3nt: TGCGCCAGCACCAGGGCGGCAGGTGCGTTCTACGAGCAGTACTTC; CDR3aa: CASTRAAGAFYEQYF
abundance: -; j_gene: TRBJ2-2; v_gene: TRBV5-4; d_gene: -; CDR3nt: TGTGCCAGCAGCTTCGGACTTGCCTCGAACACCGGGGAGCTGTTTTTT; CDR3aa: CASSFGLASNTGELFF
abundance: -; j_gene: TRBJ1-1; v_gene: TRBV2; d_gene: TRBD1; CDR3nt: TGTGCCAGCATCCGGACAGGGGGCGGGAATAGGGAAGCTTTCTTT; CDR3aa: CASIRTGGGNREAFF
abundance: -; j_gene: TRBJ1-4; v_gene: TRBV5-4; d_gene: -; CDR3nt: TGTGCCAGCAGCTTAAGCGCAACTAATGAAAAACTGTTTTTT; CDR3aa: CASSLSATNEKLFF
abundance: once; j_gene: TRBJ1-2; v_gene: TRBV4-3; d_gene: -; CDR3nt: TGCGCCAGCAGCCAAGATTGGGATACGGGGAGGAACTATGGCTACACCTTC; CDR3aa: CASSQDWDTGRNYGYTF
abundance: -; j_gene: TRBJ1-1; v_gene: TRBV6-5; d_gene: TRBD1; CDR3nt: TGTGCCAGCACCACGACAGGGGATAGGTCTGAAGCTTTCTTT; CDR3aa: CASTTTGDRSEAFF
abundance: -; j_gene: TRBJ2-7; v_gene: TRBV5-1; d_gene: -; CDR3nt: TGCGCCAGCAGCGGATTACAGGGACCCTCTTCGGGAGAGCAGTACTTC; CDR3aa: CASSGLQGPSSGEQYF
abundance: -; j_gene: TRBJ1-2; v_gene: TRBV2; d_gene: TRBD1; CDR3nt: TGTGCCAGAAGATCAGTTGGGGGACAGGGGAAGGATGGCTACACCTTC; CDR3aa: CARRSVGGQGKDGYTF
abundance: -; j_gene: TRBJ2-4; v_gene: TRBV19; d_gene: -; CDR3nt: TGTGCCAGTAGTAACCCCGGGACATTAGCCAAAAACATTCAGTACTTC; CDR3aa: CASSNPGTLAKNIQYF
abundance: -; j_gene: TRBJ2-2; v_gene: TRBV5-6; d_gene: TRBD1; CDR3nt: TGTGCCAGCGGGGGACAGGGGGACCGCGGGGAGCTGTTTTTT; CDR3aa: CASGGQGDRGELFF
abundance: -; j_gene: TRBJ1-6; v_gene: TRBV7-9; d_gene: -; CDR3nt: TGTGCCAGCAGCTCCCGGGAGATTAATTCACCCCTCCACTTT; CDR3aa: CASSSREINSPLHF
abundance: -; j_gene: TRBJ2-3; v_gene: TRBV5-5; d_gene: -; CDR3nt: TGTGCCAGCAGCCGGGCCGGGGAGTGGTCAGATACGCAGTATTTT; CDR3aa: CASSRAGEWSDTQYF
abundance: -; j_gene: TRBJ1-2; v_gene: TRBV9; d_gene: TRBD1; CDR3nt: TGTGCCAGCAGCGTAGGACAGGGGTATGGCTACACCTTC; CDR3aa: CASSVGQGYGYTF
abundance: -; j_gene: TRBJ2-7; v_gene: TRBV7-2; d_gene: TRBD2; CDR3nt: TGTGCCAGCAGCTTAGCGATCGGAGGGAGGGCCCTCTCCGAGCAGTACTTC; CDR3aa: CASSLAIGGRALSEQYF
abundance: -; j_gene: TRBJ1-5; v_gene: TRBV6-1; d_gene: -; CDR3nt: TGTGCCAGCAGTGAAGCTAGAGGATATCAGCCCCAGCATTTT; CDR3aa: CASSEARGYQPQHF
abundance: -; j_gene: TRBJ1-2; v_gene: TRBV7-9; d_gene: TRBD1; CDR3nt: TGTGCCAGCAGCTTAGCGGTTTCAGGACAGGGCTATGGCTACACCTTC; CDR3aa: CASSLAVSGQGYGYTF
abundance: -; j_gene: TRBJ1-5; v_gene: TRBV7-9; d_gene: -; CDR3nt: TGTGCCAGCAGCTTGGCAGGGGTTGGAAATCAGCCCCAGCATTTT; CDR3aa: CASSLAGVGNQPQHF
abundance: -; j_gene: TRBJ1-2; v_gene: TRBV28; d_gene: -; CDR3nt: TGTGCCAGCAGTTTACAGGGTCCAGTTGTCTATGGCTACACCTTC; CDR3aa: CASSLQGPVVYGYTF
abundance: -; j_gene: TRBJ2-3; v_gene: TRBV24-1; d_gene: -; CDR3nt: TGTGCCACCAGTGGGACTCTAGATACGCAGTATTTT; CDR3aa: CATSGTLDTQYF